This TCR beta chain was found in a study of blood T cell repertoires in COVID-19. Germline assignment: CDR1 SGDLS and CDR2 YYNGEE. CDR3 length equals 17 residues. V was pared by 4 bases and J by 0 bases, with 20 bases between. In its sample, this clone was seen a few times. The method was immunoSEQ multiplex PCR; TCRdb's version includes in-frame clones alone and lacks a portion of them. The profile shows under 200,000 clones, roughly 84% of them singletons. The genes are TRBV9 and TRBJ2-7, with TRBD1 as a possible D gene (5 bases). The sample consisted of peripheral blood. The sequence was collected from a man aged 18 to 30 with active or convalescent COVID-19. CDR3 in amino acids: CASSYTTARSNSYEQYF. CDR3 DNA: TGTGCCAGCAGCTATACGACAGCAAGATCGAACTCCTACGAGCAGTACTTC.